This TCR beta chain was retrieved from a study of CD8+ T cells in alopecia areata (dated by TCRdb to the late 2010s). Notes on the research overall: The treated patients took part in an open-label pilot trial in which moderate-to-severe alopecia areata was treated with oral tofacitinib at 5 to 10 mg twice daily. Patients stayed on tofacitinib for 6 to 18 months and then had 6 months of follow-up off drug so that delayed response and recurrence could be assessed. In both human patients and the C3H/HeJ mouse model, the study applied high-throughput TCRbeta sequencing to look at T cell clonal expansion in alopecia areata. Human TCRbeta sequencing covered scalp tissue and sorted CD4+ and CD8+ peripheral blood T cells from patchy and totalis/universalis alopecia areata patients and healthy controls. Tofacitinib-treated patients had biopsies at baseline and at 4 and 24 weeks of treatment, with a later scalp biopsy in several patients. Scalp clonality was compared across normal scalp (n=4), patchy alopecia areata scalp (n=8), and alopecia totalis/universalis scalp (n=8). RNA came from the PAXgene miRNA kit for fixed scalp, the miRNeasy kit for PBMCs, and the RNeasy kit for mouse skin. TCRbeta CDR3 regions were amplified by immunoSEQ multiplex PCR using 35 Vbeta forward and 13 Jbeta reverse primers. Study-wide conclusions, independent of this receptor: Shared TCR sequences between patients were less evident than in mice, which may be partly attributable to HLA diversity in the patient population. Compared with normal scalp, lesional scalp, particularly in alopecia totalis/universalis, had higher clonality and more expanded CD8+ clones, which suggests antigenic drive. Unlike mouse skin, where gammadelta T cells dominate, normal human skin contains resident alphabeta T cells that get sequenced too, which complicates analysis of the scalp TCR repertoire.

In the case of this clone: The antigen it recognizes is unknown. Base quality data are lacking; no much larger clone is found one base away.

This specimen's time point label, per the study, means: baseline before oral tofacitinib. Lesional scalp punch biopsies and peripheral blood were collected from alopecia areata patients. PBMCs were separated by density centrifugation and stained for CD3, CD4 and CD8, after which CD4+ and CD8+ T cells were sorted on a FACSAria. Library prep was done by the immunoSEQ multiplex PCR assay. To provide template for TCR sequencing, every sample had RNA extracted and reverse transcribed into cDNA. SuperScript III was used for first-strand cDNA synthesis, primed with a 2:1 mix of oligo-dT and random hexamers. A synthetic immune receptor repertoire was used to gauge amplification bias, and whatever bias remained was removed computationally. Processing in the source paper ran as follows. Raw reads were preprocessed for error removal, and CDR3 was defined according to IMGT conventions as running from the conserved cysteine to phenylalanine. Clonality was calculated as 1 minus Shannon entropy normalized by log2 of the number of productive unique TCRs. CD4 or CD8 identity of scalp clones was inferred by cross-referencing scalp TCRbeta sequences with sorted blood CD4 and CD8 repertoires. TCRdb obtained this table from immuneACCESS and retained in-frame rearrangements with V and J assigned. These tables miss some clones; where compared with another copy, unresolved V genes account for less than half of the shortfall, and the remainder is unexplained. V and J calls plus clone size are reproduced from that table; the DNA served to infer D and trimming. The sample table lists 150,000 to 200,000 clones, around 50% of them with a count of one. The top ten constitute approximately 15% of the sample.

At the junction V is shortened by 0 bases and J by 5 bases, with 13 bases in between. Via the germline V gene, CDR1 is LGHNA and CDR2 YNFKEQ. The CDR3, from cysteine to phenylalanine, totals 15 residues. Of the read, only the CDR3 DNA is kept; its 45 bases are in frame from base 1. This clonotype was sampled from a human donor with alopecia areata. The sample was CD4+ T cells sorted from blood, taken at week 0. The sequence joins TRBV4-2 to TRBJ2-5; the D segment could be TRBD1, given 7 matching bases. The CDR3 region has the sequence CASSQETGRTETQYF. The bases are TGTGCCAGCAGCCAAGAGACAGGGAGGACGGAGACCCAGTACTTC.